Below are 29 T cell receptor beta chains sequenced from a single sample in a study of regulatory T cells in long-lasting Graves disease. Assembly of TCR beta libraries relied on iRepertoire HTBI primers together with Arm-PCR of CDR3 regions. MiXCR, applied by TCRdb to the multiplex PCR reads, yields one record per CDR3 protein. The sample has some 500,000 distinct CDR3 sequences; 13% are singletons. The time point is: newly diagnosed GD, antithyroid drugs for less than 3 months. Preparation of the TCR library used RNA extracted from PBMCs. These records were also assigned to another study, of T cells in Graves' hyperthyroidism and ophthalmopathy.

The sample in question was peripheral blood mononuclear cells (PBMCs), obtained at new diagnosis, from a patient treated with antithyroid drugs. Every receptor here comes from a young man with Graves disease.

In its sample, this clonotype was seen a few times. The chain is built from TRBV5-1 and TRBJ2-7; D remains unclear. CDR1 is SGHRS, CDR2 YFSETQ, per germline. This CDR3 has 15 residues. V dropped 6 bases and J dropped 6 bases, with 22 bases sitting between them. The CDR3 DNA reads TGCGCCAGCATGAGCGCACCCAATAGTCCCGGCGAGCAGTACTTC. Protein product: CASMSAPNSPGEQYF.

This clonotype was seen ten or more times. The CDR3 DNA reads as TGCAGTGCTACTAGCGGGAGGGCCGGGAATGAGCAGTTCTTC. It is translated as CSATSGRAGNEQFF. J is TRBJ2-1 and V is TRBV20-1, with TRBD2 identical over 12 bases. The CDR3 is made up of 14 amino acids. V was pared by 4 bases and J by 7 bases, with 5 bases of the junction left unmatched. CDR1 and CDR2 from the germline V gene are DFQATT and SNEGSKA (reference sequence).

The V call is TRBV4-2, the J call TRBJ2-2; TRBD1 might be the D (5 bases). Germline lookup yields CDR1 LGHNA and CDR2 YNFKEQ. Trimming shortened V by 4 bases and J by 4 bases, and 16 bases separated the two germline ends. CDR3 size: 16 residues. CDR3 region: CASSRGLIPSTGELFF. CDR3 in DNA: TGTGCCAGCAGCCGGGGCCTGATTCCTTCCACCGGGGAGCTGTTTTTT.

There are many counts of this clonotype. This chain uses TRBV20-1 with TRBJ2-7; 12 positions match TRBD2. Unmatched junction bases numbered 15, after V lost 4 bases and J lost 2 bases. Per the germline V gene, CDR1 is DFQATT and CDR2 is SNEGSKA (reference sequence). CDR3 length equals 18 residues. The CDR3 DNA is TGCAGTGCTACCCAACCCGGGACTAGCGGGCTAGTGGCCTACGAGCAGTACTTC. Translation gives CSATQPGTSGLVAYEQYF.

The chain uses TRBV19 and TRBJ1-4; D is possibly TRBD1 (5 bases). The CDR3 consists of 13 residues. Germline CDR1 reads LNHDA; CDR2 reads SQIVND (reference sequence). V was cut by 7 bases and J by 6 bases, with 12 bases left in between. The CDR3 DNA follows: TGTGCCAGTACCACCCCGGGGGATGAAAAACTGTTTTTT. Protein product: CASTTPGDEKLFF.

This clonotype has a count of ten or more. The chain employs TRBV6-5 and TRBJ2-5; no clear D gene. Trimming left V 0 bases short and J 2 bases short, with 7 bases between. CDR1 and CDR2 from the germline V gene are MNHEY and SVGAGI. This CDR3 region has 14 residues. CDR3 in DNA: TGTGCCAGCAGTTACTCTCCCGTTCAAGAGACCCAGTACTTC. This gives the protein CASSYSPVQETQYF.

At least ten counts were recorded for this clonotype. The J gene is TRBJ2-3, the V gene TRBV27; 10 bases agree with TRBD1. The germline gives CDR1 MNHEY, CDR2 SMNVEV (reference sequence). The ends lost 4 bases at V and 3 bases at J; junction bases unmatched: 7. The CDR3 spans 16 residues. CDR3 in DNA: TGTGCCAGCAGTTCAACCGGGACAGGGGCAACAGATACGCAGTATTTT. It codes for CASSSTGTGATDTQYF.

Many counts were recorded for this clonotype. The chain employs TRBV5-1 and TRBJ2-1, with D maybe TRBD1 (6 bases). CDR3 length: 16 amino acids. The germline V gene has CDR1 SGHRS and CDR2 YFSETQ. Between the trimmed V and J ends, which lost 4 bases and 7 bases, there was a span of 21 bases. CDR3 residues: CASSLPQGSGGNEQFF. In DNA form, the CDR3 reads TGCGCCAGCAGCCTCCCACAGGGAAGTGGTGGAAATGAGCAGTTCTTC.

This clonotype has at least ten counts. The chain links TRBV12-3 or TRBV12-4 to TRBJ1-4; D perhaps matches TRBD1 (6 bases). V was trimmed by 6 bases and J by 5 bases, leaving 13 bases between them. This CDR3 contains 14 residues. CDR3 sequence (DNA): TGTGCCAGCAGCCGACGACAGGAGAATGAAAAACTGTTTTTT. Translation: CASSRRQENEKLFF.

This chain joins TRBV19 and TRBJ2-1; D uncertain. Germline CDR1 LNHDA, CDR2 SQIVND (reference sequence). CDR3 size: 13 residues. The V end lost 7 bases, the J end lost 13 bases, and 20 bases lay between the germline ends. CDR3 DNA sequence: TGTGCCAGTACCAATAAGGTATTAGAGGAACAGTTCTTC. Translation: CASTNKVLEEQFF.

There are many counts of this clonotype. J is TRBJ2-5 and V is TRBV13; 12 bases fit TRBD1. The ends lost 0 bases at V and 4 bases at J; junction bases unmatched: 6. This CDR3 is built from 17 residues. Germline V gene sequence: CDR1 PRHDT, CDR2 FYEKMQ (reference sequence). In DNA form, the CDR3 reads TGTGCCAGCAGCTTAGGCCGCGGGACAGGGGGCGTAGAGACCCAGTACTTC. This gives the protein CASSLGRGTGGVETQYF.

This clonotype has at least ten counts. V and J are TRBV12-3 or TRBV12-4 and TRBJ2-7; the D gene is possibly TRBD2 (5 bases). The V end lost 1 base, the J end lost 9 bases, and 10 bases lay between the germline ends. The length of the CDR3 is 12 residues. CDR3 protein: CASSLGTLGQYF. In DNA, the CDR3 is TGTGCCAGCAGTTTAGGGACTCTCGGGCAGTACTTC.

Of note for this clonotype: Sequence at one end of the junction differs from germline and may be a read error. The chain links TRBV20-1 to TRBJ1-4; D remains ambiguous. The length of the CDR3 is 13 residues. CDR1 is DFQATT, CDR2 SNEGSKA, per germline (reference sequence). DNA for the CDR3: TGCAGTGCTTTTATCCCCGCACGGGAAAAACCGTTTTTT. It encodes CSAFIPAREKPFF.

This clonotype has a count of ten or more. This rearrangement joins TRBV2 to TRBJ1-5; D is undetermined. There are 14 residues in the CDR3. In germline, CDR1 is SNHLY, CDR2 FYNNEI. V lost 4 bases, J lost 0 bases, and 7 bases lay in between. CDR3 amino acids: CASSAVGSNQPQHF. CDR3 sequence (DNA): TGTGCCAGCAGTGCGGTGGGTAGCAATCAGCCCCAGCATTTT.

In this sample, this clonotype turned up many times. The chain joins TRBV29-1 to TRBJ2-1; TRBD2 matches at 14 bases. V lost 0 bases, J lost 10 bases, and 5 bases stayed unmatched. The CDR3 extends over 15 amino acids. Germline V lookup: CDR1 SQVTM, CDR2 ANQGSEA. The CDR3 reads CSVEDGGLAGAEQFF. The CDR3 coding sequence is TGCAGCGTTGAAGACGGGGGACTAGCGGGAGCCGAGCAGTTCTTC.

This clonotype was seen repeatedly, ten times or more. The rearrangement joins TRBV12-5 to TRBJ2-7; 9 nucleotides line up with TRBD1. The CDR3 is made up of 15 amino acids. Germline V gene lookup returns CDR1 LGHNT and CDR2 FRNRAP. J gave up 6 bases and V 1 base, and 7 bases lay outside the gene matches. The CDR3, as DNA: TGTGCTAGTGGTTTGGGGACAGGGGTTGAGGTCGAGCAGTACTTC. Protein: CASGLGTGVEVEQYF.

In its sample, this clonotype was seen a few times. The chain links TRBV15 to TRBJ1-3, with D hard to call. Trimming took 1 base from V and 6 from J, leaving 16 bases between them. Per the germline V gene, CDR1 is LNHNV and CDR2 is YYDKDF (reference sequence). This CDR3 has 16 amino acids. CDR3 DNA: TGTGCCACCAGCAGAGTATGGGCAGGCCAGCCAAACACCATATATTTT. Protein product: CATSRVWAGQPNTIYF. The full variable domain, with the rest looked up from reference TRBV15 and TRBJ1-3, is DAMVIQNPRYQVTQFGKPVTLSCSQTLNHNVMYWYQQKSSQAPKLLFHYYDKDFNNEADTPDNFQSRRPNTSFCFLDIRSPGLGDTAMYLCATSRVWAGQPNTIYFGEGSWLTVV.

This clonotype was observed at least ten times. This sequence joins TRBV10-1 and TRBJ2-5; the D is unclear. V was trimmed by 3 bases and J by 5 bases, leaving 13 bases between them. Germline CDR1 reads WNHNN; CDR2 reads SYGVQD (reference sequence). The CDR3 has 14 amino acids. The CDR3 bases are TGCGCCAGCAGTGACGGCCCCAGTCGTGAGACCCAGTACTTC. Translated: CASSDGPSRETQYF.

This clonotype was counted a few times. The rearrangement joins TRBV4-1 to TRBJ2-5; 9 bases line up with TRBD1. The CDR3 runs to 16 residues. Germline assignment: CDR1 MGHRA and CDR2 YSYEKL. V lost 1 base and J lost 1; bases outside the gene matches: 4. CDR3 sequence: CASSQVWGQGQETQYF. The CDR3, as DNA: TGCGCCAGCAGCCAAGTTTGGGGACAGGGCCAAGAGACCCAGTACTTC.

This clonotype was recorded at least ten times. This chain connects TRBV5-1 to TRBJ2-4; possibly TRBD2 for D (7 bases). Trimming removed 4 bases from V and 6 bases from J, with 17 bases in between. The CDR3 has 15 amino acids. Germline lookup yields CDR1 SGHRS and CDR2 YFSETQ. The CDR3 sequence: CASSPTVGGGNIQYF. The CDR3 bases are TGCGCCAGCAGCCCCACCGTGGGAGGGGGAAACATTCAGTACTTC.

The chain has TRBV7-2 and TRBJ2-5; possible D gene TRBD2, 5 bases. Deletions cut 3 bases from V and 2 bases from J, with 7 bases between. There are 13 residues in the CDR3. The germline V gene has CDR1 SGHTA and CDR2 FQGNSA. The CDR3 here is CASSFPGQETQYF. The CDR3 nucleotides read TGTGCCAGCAGCTTCCCGGGACAAGAGACCCAGTACTTC.

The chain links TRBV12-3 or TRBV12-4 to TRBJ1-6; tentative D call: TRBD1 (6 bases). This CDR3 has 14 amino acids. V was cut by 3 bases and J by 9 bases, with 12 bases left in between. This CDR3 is CASSFSGGPSPLHF. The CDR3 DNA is TGTGCCAGCAGTTTCTCCGGGGGGCCTTCACCCCTCCACTTT.

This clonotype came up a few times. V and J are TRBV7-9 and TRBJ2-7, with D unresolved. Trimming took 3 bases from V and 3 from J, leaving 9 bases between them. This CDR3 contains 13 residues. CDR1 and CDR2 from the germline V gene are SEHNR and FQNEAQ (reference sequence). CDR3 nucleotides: TGTGCCAGCAGCTTCTCGAATCTCTACGAGCAGTACTTC. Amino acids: CASSFSNLYEQYF.

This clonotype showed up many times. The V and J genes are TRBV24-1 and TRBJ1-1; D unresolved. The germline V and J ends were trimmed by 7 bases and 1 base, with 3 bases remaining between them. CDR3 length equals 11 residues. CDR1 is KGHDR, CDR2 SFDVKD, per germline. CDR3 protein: CATSSNTEAFF. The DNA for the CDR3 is TGTGCCACCAGCTCGAACACTGAAGCTTTCTTT.

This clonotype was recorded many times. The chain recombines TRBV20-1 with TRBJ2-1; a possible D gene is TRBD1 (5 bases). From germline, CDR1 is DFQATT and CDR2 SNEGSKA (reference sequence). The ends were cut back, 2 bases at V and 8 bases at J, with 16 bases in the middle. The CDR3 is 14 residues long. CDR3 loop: CSARSDMGHDEQFF. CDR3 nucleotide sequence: TGCAGTGCTAGATCTGACATGGGGCACGATGAGCAGTTCTTC.

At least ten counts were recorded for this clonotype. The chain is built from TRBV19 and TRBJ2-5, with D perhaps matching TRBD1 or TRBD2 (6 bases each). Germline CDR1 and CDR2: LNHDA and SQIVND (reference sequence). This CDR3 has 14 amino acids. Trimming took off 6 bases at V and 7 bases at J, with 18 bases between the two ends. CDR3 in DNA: TGTGCCAGTAGCCGGGGGCCCTACGGGGGGACCCAGTACTTC. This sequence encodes CASSRGPYGGTQYF.

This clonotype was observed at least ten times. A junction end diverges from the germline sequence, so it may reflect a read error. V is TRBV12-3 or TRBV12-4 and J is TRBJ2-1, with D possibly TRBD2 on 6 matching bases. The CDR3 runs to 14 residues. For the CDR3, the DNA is TGTGCCAGCAGCTTAGAGCGGGCATACAATGAGCAGTTCTTC. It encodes CASSLERAYNEQFF.

In nucleotides, the CDR3 is TGTGCCACCAGTGATCCCGGGACTGGATACAATGAGCAGTTCTTC. Residues: CATSDPGTGYNEQFF. The chain carries TRBV24-1 and TRBJ2-1; D possibly corresponds to TRBD2 (6 bases). The CDR3 consists of 15 residues. The germline gives CDR1 KGHDR, CDR2 SFDVKD. Trimming stripped 3 bases from V and 4 bases from J, with 12 bases between.

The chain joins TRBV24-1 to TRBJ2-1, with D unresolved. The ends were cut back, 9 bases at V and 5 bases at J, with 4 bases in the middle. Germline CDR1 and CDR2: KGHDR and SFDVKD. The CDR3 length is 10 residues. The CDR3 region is CATEDNEQFF. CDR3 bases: TGTGCCACCGAGGACAATGAGCAGTTCTTC.